The T cell receptor (beta chain) under discussion was sequenced for a study of glioma-infiltrating T cells after dendritic cell vaccination. The CDR3 sequence is 18 residues long. Trimming took 5 bases from V and 0 from J, leaving 21 bases between them. The V gene's germline CDR1 is SEHNR and CDR2 FQNEAQ (reference sequence). Sequencing used immunoSEQ multiplex PCR; TCRdb keeps in-frame clones, though not all of them. This table has around 87,000 clones, roughly 87% appearing once. The sample's time point: after dendritic cell vaccination, including at tumor progression/relapse. This receptor was identified in a human donor with glioblastoma. The chain couples TRBV7-9 to TRBJ2-3, with D unresolved. The material was blood, obtained after dendritic cell vaccination. CDR3 DNA: TGTGCCAGCAGCCCGCCCAGTGCGGCTGGAACTAGCACAGATACGCAGTATTTT. As protein: CASSPPSAAGTSTDTQYF.